A single sample is the source of the 7 T cell receptor beta chains below, sequenced in a study of cytomegalovirus exposure and HLA in healthy donors. Data came from immunoSEQ multiplex PCR; TCRdb stores just in-frame clones and leaves some out. The data show fewer than 300,000 clones, around 89% seen once. The sequenced sample was PBMCs. The receptors shown here come from a woman aged 18-35 years in good health and CMV-seronegative.

The V gene is TRBV5-6, the J gene TRBJ1-2; no clear D gene. Germline CDR1 and CDR2: SGHDT and YYEEEE. The CDR3 loop spans 12 amino acids. Trimming pared 1 base from V and 8 bases from J, leaving 9 bases between. CDR3 nucleotide sequence: TGTGCCAGCAGCTTGCCCGGGAGAGGCTACACCTTC. Translated, it gives CASSLPGRGYTF.

The J gene is TRBJ2-1, the V gene TRBV5-1, with 9 nucleotides matching TRBD1. Losses at the gene ends were 4 bases for V and 3 bases for J; bases not matched to a gene: 8. Germline CDR1 and CDR2: SGHRS and YFSETQ. The CDR3 covers 16 residues. DNA for the CDR3: TGCGCCAGCAGCACGGGACAGGGCTTAGGCTACAATGAGCAGTTCTTC. This gives the protein CASSTGQGLGYNEQFF.

The J gene is TRBJ1-1, the V gene TRBV25-1; 8 nucleotides agree with TRBD1. Unmatched junction bases numbered 4, after V lost 6 bases and J lost 1 base. CDR3 length equals 14 residues. In germline, CDR1 is MGHDK, CDR2 SYGVNS. The CDR3 nucleotides read TGTGCCAGCAGAGGGACAGGCCAGAACACTGAAGCTTTCTTT. Protein product: CASRGTGQNTEAFF.

V and J are TRBV5-1 and TRBJ1-3, with 7 bases aligning to TRBD1. CDR3 length: 19 residues. The V and J ends lost 0 bases and 1 base, in that order; junction bases with no gene match: 13. Germline CDR1 and CDR2: SGHRS and YFSETQ. The CDR3 loop is CASSLVGTALIDSGNTIYF. The CDR3 nucleotides read TGCGCCAGCAGCTTGGTTGGGACAGCCCTGATCGATTCTGGAAACACCATATATTTT.

CDR3 protein: CASSPAQGAGGYTF. The CDR3 coding sequence is TGCGCCAGCAGCCCGGCGCAGGGGGCGGGAGGCTACACCTTC. This chain links TRBV5-1 with TRBJ1-2, with 8 bases that match TRBD1. Unmatched junction bases numbered 10, after V lost 4 bases and J lost 8 bases. The CDR3 has 14 amino acids. CDR1 SGHRS and CDR2 YFSETQ come from the germline V gene.

The gene calls are TRBV25-1 and TRBJ2-7, with TRBD1 matching 7 bases. Germline V gene lookup returns CDR1 MGHDK and CDR2 SYGVNS. V was clipped by 6 bases and J by 3 bases; unmatched bases: 5. The CDR3 totals 13 residues. The CDR3: CASSYRGIYEQYF. Here the CDR3 DNA reads TGTGCCAGCAGCTACAGGGGAATCTACGAGCAGTACTTC.

J is TRBJ2-1 and V is TRBV11-2; 7 positions match TRBD1. Germline V gene lookup returns CDR1 SGHAT and CDR2 FQNNGV. V lost 0 bases, J lost 2 bases, and 4 bases stayed unmatched. The CDR3 is 16 residues long. CDR3 DNA: TGTGCCAGCAGCTTAGAATTAGGACAGGCCTACAATGAGCAGTTCTTC. It is translated as CASSLELGQAYNEQFF.